What follows describes a single T cell receptor (beta chain). The antigen it recognizes is unknown. No clone much larger than this one lies a single base away; base qualities are absent. This sample is drawn from a study of identifying expanded T cells in peripheral blood (dated by TCRdb to between 2019 and 2020). Regarding the complete study: Separate aliquots of the same genomic DNA pool were sequenced to produce technical replicates, and four replicates were compared in pairs. Here is what the overall study found, with its caveats: Across all healthy-donor time intervals, the beta-binomial model significantly cut both the number of clones called differentially abundant and the false-positive rate. Across all healthy donors, variance in clone template counts between approximately 2-week samples was found to increase significantly with total template count. Roughly 1.2 differentially abundant clones were flagged by the binomial model between technical replicates, whereas about 16 and 19 were flagged over around two weeks and four weeks, respectively. The authors expected that over much longer intervals, such as months to years, biological variance in healthy repertoires might increase even further.

No immune events such as infections were documented for the healthy donors during the collection period. Healthy-donor blood repertoires served as a training cohort to calibrate time-dependent variance in a beta-binomial model of T-cell clone differential abundance. The training cohort was composed of some ten healthy donors, 3 female and 7 male. On average the donors were around 44 years old, and their ages spanned 29 to 64 years. Whole blood, obtained from a commercial supplier, was collected from each healthy donor at three time points spaced approximately two weeks apart. For immunosequencing, genomic DNA was extracted from whole blood that had not been sorted. CDR1 is given as SGHTA and CDR2 as FQGNSA, both from the germline V gene. For this chain, trimming is 5 bases at the V end and 0 bases at the J end, and the number of junction bases without a gene match is 6. Measured from the cysteine to the phenylalanine, the CDR3 is 17 residues long. The DNA shown is the 51-base CDR3, in frame from base 1.

The immunoSEQ Assay, which relies on bias-controlled multiplex PCR amplification of genomic DNA, was used to profile TCRbeta CDR3 regions. Regarding the original processing steps: The absolute abundance of each unique TCRbeta CDR3 region was quantified after sequences were collapsed and filtered. Differential abundance was assessed using a binomial (Fisher-equivalent) model and a beta-binomial model in which time-dependent variance fitted from healthy donors was added. Clones with fewer than 5 combined templates were removed, and a clone was called differentially abundant if the clone's Benjamini-Hochberg FDR was below 0.01. In the beta-binomial model, variance was expressed as a function of the total template count across the two samples, in the form v = (b*log(k)+a)^2. The table was pulled from immuneACCESS by TCRdb, which kept in-frame rearrangements only. Such tables lose some clones; where checked, under half of the loss comes from unresolved V genes, and the rest has no known cause. For V, J and clone size, that table is used; D and trimming come from the DNA. The sample table holds 60,000 or so clones, of which approximately 83% were seen once. The ten top clones hold approximately 19% of the sample.

This clonotype originated in a person aged 18 to 70 in good health. Sequenced material: blood. Recombination connected TRBV7-2 to TRBJ2-2; 10 junctional bases match TRBD2. For the CDR3, the sequence is CASSITSGAANTGELFF. The nucleotide sequence reads TGTGCCAGCAGCATCACTAGCGGGGCGGCGAACACCGGGGAGCTGTTTTTT.